Below, 10 T cell receptor beta chains from the same sample are listed, as sequenced in a study of blood T cell repertoires in COVID-19. Using immunoSEQ multiplex PCR, the repertoire was profiled, and TCRdb retains in-frame clones only, with some absent. The sample contains some 200,000 clones, less than 90% of which appear only once. The sequencing sample was made of peripheral blood. The receptors were sampled from a woman aged 40 to 50 with acute or convalescent COVID-19.

V usage is TRBV2 and J usage is TRBJ2-1, with 7 nucleotides matching TRBD2. V shed 2 bases and J 5 bases; nucleotides not matched to a gene: 6. In germline, CDR1 is SNHLY, CDR2 FYNNEI. The CDR3 spans 15 residues. In nucleotides, the CDR3 is TGTGCCAGCAGTGAAAGTGGGGACTACAACAATGAGCAGTTCTTC. Amino acids: CASSESGDYNNEQFF.

The chain employs TRBV29-1 and TRBJ1-2, with TRBD1 matching over 8 bases. V lost 6 bases to trimming and J lost 7 bases; unmatched junction nucleotides: 10. Per the germline V gene, CDR1 is SQVTM and CDR2 is ANQGSEA. The length of the CDR3 is 13 residues. CDR3 nucleotides: TGCAGCGTGATCCCCCCGGACAGGGCTGGCTACACCTTC. Amino acids: CSVIPPDRAGYTF.

The chain uses TRBV6-5 and TRBJ2-7, with 8 bases matching TRBD1. The CDR3 is 14 residues long. V shed 4 bases, J shed 3 bases, and the junction held 5 bases outside the gene matches. Germline CDR1 and CDR2: MNHEY and SVGAGI. CDR3 amino acids: CASSLTGALYEQYF. The CDR3 coding sequence is TGTGCCAGCAGTTTGACAGGGGCCCTCTACGAGCAGTACTTC.

The chain has TRBV3-1 (or the pseudogene TRBV3-2) and TRBJ1-3; the D gene is possibly TRBD1 (5 bases). The length of the CDR3 is 11 residues. Germline V gene data show CDR1 as LGHDT and CDR2 as YNNKEL (reference sequence). V lost 8 bases and J 10 bases, leaving 12 bases between the germline ends. The CDR3 DNA is TGTGCCAGCGTTCAGGCAGGGACCATATATTTT. It is translated as CASVQAGTIYF.

The chain employs TRBV7-9 and TRBJ1-4; 8 bases map to TRBD1. V dropped 5 bases and J dropped 7; count of bases not matched to a gene: 9. The CDR3 consists of 15 residues. From germline, CDR1 is SEHNR and CDR2 FQNEAQ (reference sequence). CDR3 coding DNA: TGTGCCAGCAGCCCCAGACAGGGGACGGGTGAAAAACTGTTTTTT. Its translation is CASSPRQGTGEKLFF. The full variable domain, rest sourced from reference TRBV7-9 and TRBJ1-4, is DTGVSQNPRHKITKRGQNVTFRCDPISEHNRLYWYRQTLGQGPEFLTYFQNEAQLEKSRLLSDRFSAERPKGSFSTLEIQRTEQGDSAMYLCASSPRQGTGEKLFFGSGTQLSVL.

The chain uses TRBV7-2 and TRBJ2-6; 8 nucleotides match TRBD2. CDR3 length: 15 residues. Trimming took 5 bases from V and 3 from J; bases not matched to a gene: 3. Germline V gene data show CDR1 as SGHTA and CDR2 as FQGNSA. The CDR3 DNA is TGTGCCAGCAGCCCGGGGGGGGTTGGGGCCAACGTCCTGACTTTC. This translates into CASSPGGVGANVLTF.

This chain uses TRBV27 with TRBJ1-1; perhaps TRBD1 as D (6 bases). The germline V gene has CDR1 MNHEY and CDR2 SMNVEV (reference sequence). The CDR3 covers 17 residues. V lost 3 bases, J lost 0 bases, and 17 bases lay in between. CDR3 DNA: TGTGCCAGCAGTTTTAAGTTTTGGGGGACACTGAACACTGAAGCTTTCTTT. Translated: CASSFKFWGTLNTEAFF.

Points on this clone: It may be a read error: a sequence one base away is much more abundant. The chain is built from TRBV6-5 and TRBJ1-2, with D maybe TRBD1 (5 bases). Germline V gene sequence: CDR1 MNHEY, CDR2 SVGAGI. The CDR3 extends over 12 amino acids. V gave up 8 bases and J gave up 2 bases, with 9 bases separating them. The CDR3 nucleotides read TGTGCCAGCGGCGCAGGGAACTATGGCTACACCTTC. Translated: CASGAGNYGYTF.

The gene calls are TRBV11-2 and TRBJ2-1; the D gene is possibly TRBD2 (8 bases). CDR3 length: 16 amino acids. Germline V gene sequence: CDR1 SGHAT, CDR2 FQNNGV. V was clipped by 4 bases and J by 8 bases, with 21 bases between them. Here the CDR3 reads CASSSRGTVTSDEQFF. The CDR3 nucleotides read TGTGCCAGCAGCTCTCGAGGGACAGTGACTAGCGATGAGCAGTTCTTC.

This clone was picked up a small number of times. The chain recombines TRBV6-5 with TRBJ2-7; D is unresolved. V was cut by 7 bases and J by 3 bases, with 13 bases left in between. Germline assignment: CDR1 MNHEY and CDR2 SVGAGI. The CDR3 consists of 13 residues. The CDR3, as DNA: TGTGCCAGCAATTTAGACAACCTCTACGAGCAGTACTTC. Protein sequence: CASNLDNLYEQYF.